This T cell receptor beta chain was captured by sequencing in a study of somatic mutations in cytotoxic T cells in rheumatoid arthritis. Trimming pared 7 bases from V and 2 bases from J, leaving 3 bases between. This CDR3 has 11 residues. From germline, CDR1 is SGHAT and CDR2 FQNNGV. Profiled with immunoSEQ multiplex PCR; TCRdb holds only in-frame clones, not every one. The table lists tens of thousands of clones, about four fifths of them singletons. The sequence came from a man between 40 and 49 years old in good health. This chain joins TRBV11-2 and TRBJ2-1; D call uncertain. The sequenced sample consisted of CD8+ T cells sorted from blood. CDR3 in DNA: TGTGCCAGCAACACCTACAATGAGCAGTTCTTC. It specifies CASNTYNEQFF.